Following are 12 T cell receptor beta chains from one sample sequenced in a study of blood T cell repertoires in COVID-19 (dated by TCRdb to 2019 to 2021). The receptor library was made with the immunoSEQ multiplex PCR assay. In its TCRdb copy, this immuneACCESS table keeps in-frame sequences only and misses some clones. Where compared with another copy, unresolved V genes explain less than half of these, and the others have no known cause. Across this sample there are 150,000 to 200,000 clones, with around nine tenths seen only once. In total, the top ten clones hold approximately 4.5% of the sample. Sequenced: peripheral blood. These receptors were collected from a human donor in a cohort sampled during active COVID-19.

This sequence joins TRBV4-1 and TRBJ2-3; the match to TRBD2 covers 8 bases. Germline CDR1 reads MGHRA; CDR2 reads YSYEKL. The CDR3 covers 16 residues. The trim removed 0 bases at V and 4 bases at J, leaving 6 bases unmatched. CDR3 DNA sequence: TGCGCCAGCAGCCAAGATCTGTACGGGGGGGCAGATACGCAGTATTTT. Protein sequence: CASSQDLYGGADTQYF.

The chain has TRBV9 and TRBJ2-1, with 9 bases fitting TRBD2. The CDR3 covers 15 residues. CDR1 is SGDLS and CDR2 is YYNGEE in the germline V gene. Trimming cost V 7 bases and J 10 bases; bases outside gene matches: 15. The CDR3 DNA reads as TGTGCCAGCTCCGACGTGGGACTAGCCGGGCGGGAGCAGTTCTTC. As protein: CASSDVGLAGREQFF. Variable domain in full (rest from reference TRBV9 and TRBJ2-1): DSGVTQTPKHLITATGQRVTLRCSPRSGDLSVYWYQQSLDQGLQFLIQYYNGEERAKGNILERFSAQQFPDLHSELNLSSLELGDSALYFCASSDVGLAGREQFFGPGTRLTVL.

This clone has a handful of counts. Compared with germline, one end of the junction differs, possibly owing to a read error. The J gene is TRBJ2-1, the V gene TRBV10-1; 10 nucleotides align to TRBD2. From germline, CDR1 is WNHNN and CDR2 SYGVQD (reference sequence). CDR3 length equals 16 residues. The CDR3 spells CARSDLAGARGDEQFF. The DNA of the CDR3 is TGCGCCAGAAGTGACCTAGCGGGAGCAAGAGGGGATGAGCAGTTCTTC.

The genes are TRBV11-2 and TRBJ2-5; 7 positions agree with TRBD1. The length of the CDR3 is 16 residues. The germline V gene encodes CDR1 SGHAT and CDR2 FQNNGV. Germline trimming cut 2 bases from V and 1 base from J; bases unmatched to any gene: 7. The CDR3 DNA reads TGTGCCAGCAGCTTATACAGAGGACAGGCCCAAGAGACCCAGTACTTC. It translates to CASSLYRGQAQETQYF.

This chain links TRBV28 with TRBJ1-5; 10 bases align to TRBD1. Germline CDR1 is MDHEN and CDR2 is SYDVKM. The V segment lost 3 bases and the J segment 7 bases; nucleotides outside the gene matches: 6. CDR3 size: 15 residues. CDR3 loop: CASSFRGQGKQPQHF. Written as DNA, the CDR3 is TGTGCCAGCAGTTTTAGGGGACAGGGGAAGCAGCCCCAGCATTTT.

This sequence joins TRBV7-8 and TRBJ2-2, with D tentatively TRBD2 (6 bases). The CDR3 is made up of 16 amino acids. V was shortened by 5 bases and J by 0 bases, with 13 bases between the two germline ends. Germline assignment: CDR1 SGHVS and CDR2 FQNEAQ. CDR3: CASSLRSSANTGELFF. For the CDR3, the DNA is TGTGCCAGCAGCCTACGCTCTAGCGCGAACACCGGGGAGCTGTTTTTT.

This chain links TRBV7-9 with TRBJ2-7; 7 bases are a match to TRBD1. The V gene's germline CDR1 is SEHNR and CDR2 FQNEAQ (reference sequence). The CDR3 length is 14 residues. The trim removed 5 bases at V and 2 bases at J, leaving 6 bases unmatched. The CDR3 DNA reads TGTGCCAGCAGCCCGGGACAGCAGACCTACGAGCAGTACTTC. Encoded protein: CASSPGQQTYEQYF.

The chain links TRBV5-4 to TRBJ2-2; D possibly corresponds to TRBD2 (5 bases). This CDR3 has 13 residues. V was cut by 0 bases and J by 5 bases, with 5 bases left in between. CDR1 SGHNT and CDR2 YYREEE come from the germline V gene (reference sequence). CDR3 nucleotides: TGTGCCAGCAGCTTGGCGGGGACCGGGGAGCTGTTTTTT. As protein: CASSLAGTGELFF.

J is TRBJ1-4 and V is TRBV10-2, with 7 bases lining up with TRBD1. The CDR3 has 15 amino acids. Per germline, CDR1 WSHSY and CDR2 SAAADI. The ends lost 1 base at V and 5 bases at J; junction bases unmatched: 4. The CDR3 region is CASSEWQGVNEKLFF. The DNA for the CDR3 is TGCGCCAGCAGTGAGTGGCAGGGGGTAAATGAAAAACTGTTTTTT.

The genes are TRBV30 and TRBJ1-4; D is undetermined. V was clipped by 8 bases and J by 8 bases, with 12 bases between them. Germline V gives CDR1 GTSNPN, CDR2 SVGIG (reference sequence). The CDR3 is 11 residues long. CDR3 protein: CAIPSREKLFF. The CDR3 DNA sequence: TGTGCCATCCCAAGCCGGGAAAAACTGTTTTTT. Full variable domain (rest looked up from reference TRBV30 and TRBJ1-4): SQTIHQWPATLVQPVGSPLSLECTVEGTSNPNLYWYRQAAGRGLQLLFYSVGIGQISSEVPQNLSASRPQDRQFILSSKKLLLSDSGFYLCAIPSREKLFFGSGTQLSVL.

This chain links TRBV5-1 with TRBJ1-1, with a possible D match to TRBD1 (5 bases). V was clipped by 3 bases and J by 2 bases, with 8 bases between them. Germline V lookup: CDR1 SGHRS, CDR2 YFSETQ. The CDR3 covers 13 residues. The CDR3 loop reads CASSYDSNTEAFF. The CDR3 bases are TGCGCCAGCAGCTACGACAGTAACACTGAAGCTTTCTTT.

In DNA form, the CDR3 reads TGTGCCAGCAGTGTGGGAGGGAGCCGCTATGGCTACACCTTC. Translation: CASSVGGSRYGYTF. This chain links TRBV2 with TRBJ1-2; no definite D call. V lost 4 bases, J lost 4 bases, and 13 bases lay in between. The CDR3 has 14 residues. Germline loops: CDR1 SNHLY, CDR2 FYNNEI.